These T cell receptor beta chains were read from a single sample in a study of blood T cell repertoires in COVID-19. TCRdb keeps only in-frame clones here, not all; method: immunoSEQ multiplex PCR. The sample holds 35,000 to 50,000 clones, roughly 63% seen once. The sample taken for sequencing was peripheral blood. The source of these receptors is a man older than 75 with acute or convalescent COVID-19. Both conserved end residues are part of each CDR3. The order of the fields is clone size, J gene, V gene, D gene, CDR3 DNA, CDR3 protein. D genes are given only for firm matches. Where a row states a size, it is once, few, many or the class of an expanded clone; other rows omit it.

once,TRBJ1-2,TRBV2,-,TGTGCCAGCAGTGTTACAGGGCAAGCTAACTATGGCTACACCTTC,CASSVTGQANYGYTF
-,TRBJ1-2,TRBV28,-,TGTGCCAGCAGTCCCGCGGGGTATGGCTACACCTTC,CASSPAGYGYTF
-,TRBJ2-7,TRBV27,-,TGTGCCAGCAGTTTATCCAGCCAGGGCTACGAGCAGTACTTC,CASSLSSQGYEQYF
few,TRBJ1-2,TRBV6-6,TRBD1,TGTGCCAGCAGGGGGACAGGGGTCGACTATGGCTACACCTTC,CASRGTGVDYGYTF
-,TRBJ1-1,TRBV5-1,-,TGCGCCAGCAGCCCTGGGTTGGGGGCGCGAGGTGAAGCTTTCTTT,CASSPGLGARGEAFF
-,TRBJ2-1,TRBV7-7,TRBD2,TGTGCTAGCAGCTTAGAAACTAGCGGGGGGGCCGGTGAGCAGTTCTTC,CASSLETSGGAGEQFF
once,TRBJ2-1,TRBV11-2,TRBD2,TGTGCCAGCAGCTCCAGTCCCTTAGCGGGAGGCAATGAGCAGTTCTTC,CASSSSPLAGGNEQFF
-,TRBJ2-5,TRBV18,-,TGTGCCAGCTCCCCCGGGACTCCAGAGACCCAGTACTTC,CASSPGTPETQYF
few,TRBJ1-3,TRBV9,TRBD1,TGTGCCAGCAGCGTAACAGGGGAAGCTGGAAACACCATATATTTT,CASSVTGEAGNTIYF
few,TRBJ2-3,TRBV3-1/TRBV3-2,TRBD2,TGTGCCAGCAGCCAAGTCGGTAGCGGGGGTACAGATACGCAGTATTTT,CASSQVGSGGTDTQYF
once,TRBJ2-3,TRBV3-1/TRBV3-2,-,TGTGCCAGCAGTCCGACATTTAGCACAGATACGCAGTATTTT,CASSPTFSTDTQYF
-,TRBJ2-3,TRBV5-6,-,TGTGCCAGCAGCTTGTCAGGTGCCTTCGGCACAGATACGCAGTATTTT,CASSLSGAFGTDTQYF
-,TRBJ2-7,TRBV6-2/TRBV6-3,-,TGTGCCAGCAGTTACGGGGCTTCGTGGGAGCAGTACTTC,CASSYGASWEQYF
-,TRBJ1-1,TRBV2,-,TGTGCCAGCAGTAATTCTGAGGGTGGCACTGAAGCTTTCTTT,CASSNSEGGTEAFF
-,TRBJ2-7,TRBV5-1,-,TGCGCCAGCAGCCCCACTCCAGGGGTATCCTACGAGCAGTACTTC,CASSPTPGVSYEQYF
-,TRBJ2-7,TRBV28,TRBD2,TGTGCCAGCAGTCCCCCCACCGGGAGGCTCTCCTACGAGCAGTACTTC,CASSPPTGRLSYEQYF
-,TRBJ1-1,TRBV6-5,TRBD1,TGTGCCAGCAGAACAGGGGGCGAAAACACTGAAGCTTTCTTT,CASRTGGENTEAFF
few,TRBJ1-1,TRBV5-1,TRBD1,TGCGCCAGTAAACCCCTAACAGGGGACACTGAAGCTTTCTTT,CASKPLTGDTEAFF
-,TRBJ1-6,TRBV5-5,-,TGTGCCAGCAGCTTGTTACTGGCAGGGAGGCCCTTGAGGAATTCACCCCTCCACTTT,CASSLLLAGRPLRNSPLHF
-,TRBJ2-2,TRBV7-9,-,TGTGCCAGCAGCTTAGAAGGCGGGGTTAACACCGGGGAGCTGTTTTTT,CASSLEGGVNTGELFF
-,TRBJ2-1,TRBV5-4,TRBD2,TGTGCCAGCACCCTTGCGGGACTAGCGAATGAGCAGTTCTTC,CASTLAGLANEQFF
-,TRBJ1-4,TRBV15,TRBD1,TGTGCCACCAGCAGAGATCGGACACAGGGGAAACTGTTTTTT,CATSRDRTQGKLFF
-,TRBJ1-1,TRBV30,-,TGTGCCTGGGCCGGGGGCACTGAAGCTTTCTTT,CAWAGGTEAFF
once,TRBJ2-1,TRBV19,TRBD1,TGTGCCAGTAGTACGAGTCTTTGGCAGGGGGCTAATAATGAGCAGTTCTTC,CASSTSLWQGANNEQFF
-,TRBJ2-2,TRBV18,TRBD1,TGTGCCAGCTCAACTTCGTACCCGGGACAGGTTAACACCGGGGAGCTGTTTTTT,CASSTSYPGQVNTGELFF
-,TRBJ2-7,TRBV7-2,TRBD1,TGTGCCAGCAGCTTAGGGGGACAGGCGGTCTACGAGCAGTACTTC,CASSLGGQAVYEQYF
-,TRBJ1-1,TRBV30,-,TGTGCCTGGAGTGTAGGGGGGGTAGGCAGGGCGATCACTGAAGCTTTCTTT,CAWSVGGVGRAITEAFF
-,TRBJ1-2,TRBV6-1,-,TGTGCCAGCAGTGAGGGTGCCACAGCTAACTATGGCTACACCTTC,CASSEGATANYGYTF
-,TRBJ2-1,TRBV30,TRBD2,TGTGCCTGGAGTCGGGGCGGGAGTCTAAATGAGCAGTTCTTC,CAWSRGGSLNEQFF
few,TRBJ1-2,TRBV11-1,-,TGTGCCAGCAGCTTATCTCCGGGGGATGGCTACACCTTC,CASSLSPGDGYTF
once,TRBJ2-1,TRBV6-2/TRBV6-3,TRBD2,TGTGCCAGCAGTTACTCGGGAGCGGGGGAGGGCGATGAGCAGTTCTTC,CASSYSGAGEGDEQFF
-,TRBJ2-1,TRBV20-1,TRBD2,TGCAGTGCTAGTGTTGCTAGCGGGAGGACTTACAATGAGCAGTTCTTC,CSASVASGRTYNEQFF
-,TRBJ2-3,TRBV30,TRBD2,TGTGCCTGGAGTGTACAAGCTAGCGGGGGGACGTATACGCAGTATTTT,CAWSVQASGGTYTQYF
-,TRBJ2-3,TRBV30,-,TGTGCCTGGAGCGGGGAGAGCACAGATACGCAGTATTTT,CAWSGESTDTQYF
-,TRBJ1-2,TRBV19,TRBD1,TGTGCCAGTAGTATAGATAGGGACAGGGTTCCCTATGGCTACACCTTC,CASSIDRDRVPYGYTF
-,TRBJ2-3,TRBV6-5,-,TGTGCCAGCAGCAAGGACCAGGGGAGCACAGATACGCAGTATTTT,CASSKDQGSTDTQYF
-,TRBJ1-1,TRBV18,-,TGTGCCAGCTCCCAGCAACAGGACAATGAAGCTTTCTTT,CASSQQQDNEAFF